One sample yielded the 32 T cell receptor beta chains listed below, sequenced in a study of cytomegalovirus exposure and HLA in healthy donors. TCRdb's copy holds only in-frame clones and misses some; the assay was immunoSEQ multiplex PCR. The data contain about 150,000 clones, 80% to 95% of them singletons. The source material was PBMCs. These receptors came from a man younger than 35 in good health and CMV-seronegative.

V and J are TRBV5-1 and TRBJ1-4; 8 nucleotides match TRBD1. CDR1 SGHRS and CDR2 YFSETQ come from the germline V gene. The CDR3 runs to 17 residues. The J segment lost 2 bases and the V segment lost 0 bases, leaving 6 bases of the junction unmatched. The DNA for the CDR3 is TGCGCCAGCAGCTTGGATCACAGGGGGTCGACTAATGAAAAACTGTTTTTT. Its protein is CASSLDHRGSTNEKLFF.

The chain joins TRBV10-3 to TRBJ1-2, with TRBD1 matching 9 bases. This CDR3 spans 15 amino acids. CDR1 and CDR2 (germline): ENHRY, SYGVKD. V gave up 5 bases and J gave up 0 bases; unmatched junction bases: 4. CDR3 sequence (DNA): TGTGCCATCAGTCCGGACAGGGGAGCTAACTATGGCTACACCTTC. It encodes CAISPDRGANYGYTF.

The chain employs TRBV5-1 and TRBJ1-3, with 9 positions matching TRBD1. With 1 base clipped from V and 2 bases from J, the junction kept 7 bases outside the gene matches. The CDR3 length is 17 residues. Germline V lookup: CDR1 SGHRS, CDR2 YFSETQ. This chain's CDR3 is CASSLSQGAEAGNTIYF. CDR3 bases: TGCGCCAGCAGCTTGTCACAGGGGGCTGAGGCTGGAAACACCATATATTTT.

The rearrangement links TRBV19 to TRBJ2-3, with 13 positions matching TRBD2. The V and J ends lost 4 bases and 6 bases, in that order; junction bases with no gene match: 4. Per the germline V gene, CDR1 is LNHDA and CDR2 is SQIVND (reference sequence). CDR3 length equals 15 residues. The CDR3 coding sequence is TGTGCCAGTAGTAAAGGACTAGCGGGAGTTGATACGCAGTATTTT. Amino acids: CASSKGLAGVDTQYF. The variable domain in full, with the rest retrieved from reference TRBV19 and TRBJ2-3, is DGGITQSPKYLFRKEGQNVTLSCEQNLNHDAMYWYRQDPGQGLRLIYYSQIVNDFQKGDIAEGYSVSREKKESFPLTVTSAQKNPTAFYLCASSKGLAGVDTQYFGPGTRLTVL.

This sequence joins TRBV9 and TRBJ1-6, with 8 bases lining up with TRBD1. Per germline, CDR1 SGDLS and CDR2 YYNGEE. The CDR3 covers 15 residues. The ends lost 3 bases at V and 9 bases at J; junction bases unmatched: 8. The CDR3 protein is CASSADRVLGSPLHF. CDR3 DNA: TGTGCCAGCAGCGCGGACAGGGTGTTGGGTTCACCCCTCCACTTT.

The chain uses TRBV6-5 and TRBJ1-5; D remains ambiguous. The CDR3 covers 14 residues. The ends were cut back, 10 bases at V and 1 base at J, with 14 bases in the middle. Germline V gene lookup returns CDR1 MNHEY and CDR2 SVGAGI. The CDR3 bases are TGTGCCACCCGAGAGACACACAGCAATCAGCCCCAGCATTTT. This gives the protein CATRETHSNQPQHF.

The rearrangement joins TRBV27 to TRBJ2-5; possibly TRBD1 for D (6 bases). The length of the CDR3 is 14 residues. Germline-derived CDR1 and CDR2 are MNHEY and SMNVEV (reference sequence). V gave up 4 bases and J gave up 7 bases, with 16 bases separating them. The CDR3 DNA reads TGTGCCAGCAGTTCCCCAGGGGCGTTCGGGACCCAGTACTTC. Translation gives CASSSPGAFGTQYF.

V and J are TRBV2 and TRBJ1-1; weak D call: TRBD1 (6 bases). Looked up from germline, CDR1 is SNHLY and CDR2 is FYNNEI. The CDR3 has 13 amino acids. Trimming removed 9 bases from V and 1 base from J, with 12 bases in between. The CDR3 DNA sequence: TGTGCCAGTACAACGACAGGGAACACTGAAGCTTTCTTT. Protein sequence: CASTTTGNTEAFF.

The rearrangement links TRBV4-3 to TRBJ2-2; D ambiguous. The CDR3 runs to 15 residues. Germline-derived CDR1 and CDR2 are LGHNA and YSLEER. Trimming shortened V by 0 bases and J by 0 bases, and 5 bases separated the two germline ends. CDR3 residues: CASSQDSPNTGELFF. CDR3 DNA sequence: TGCGCCAGCAGCCAAGACAGTCCGAACACCGGGGAGCTGTTTTTT.

This chain uses TRBV9 with TRBJ2-2; TRBD1 aligns across 8 bases. This CDR3 region has 16 residues. Unmatched junction bases numbered 7, after V lost 3 bases and J lost 3 bases. CDR1 is SGDLS and CDR2 is YYNGEE in the germline V gene. The CDR3 DNA reads as TGTGCCAGCAGCGCCCGATTACAGGGGGACACCGGGGAGCTGTTTTTT. It specifies CASSARLQGDTGELFF.

This chain links TRBV6-6 with TRBJ2-1; the D is unclear. V lost 2 bases, J lost 6 bases, and 14 bases lay in between. The CDR3 is 15 residues long. The V gene's germline CDR1 is MNHNY and CDR2 SVGAGI (reference sequence). CDR3 DNA sequence: TGTGCCAGCAGTTACCTCCGACTGGAGCGCAATGAGCAGTTCTTC. This sequence encodes CASSYLRLERNEQFF.

The chain is built from TRBV28 and TRBJ2-7, with 9 bases identical to TRBD1. CDR3 length: 14 amino acids. Germline V gene lookup returns CDR1 MDHEN and CDR2 SYDVKM. Trimming took 6 bases from V and 4 from J; bases not matched to a gene: 7. CDR3 nucleotide sequence: TGTGCCAGCAGATCGGGACAGGGAGCTTACGAGCAGTACGTC. It specifies CASRSGQGAYEQYV.

The chain uses TRBV9 and TRBJ1-4; TRBD1 matches 8 bases. The CDR3 sequence is 15 residues long. From germline, CDR1 is SGDLS and CDR2 YYNGEE. V lost 3 bases and J lost 5; bases outside the gene matches: 6. Here the CDR3 reads CASSGLGQGNEKLFF. In nucleotides, the CDR3 is TGTGCCAGCAGCGGTTTAGGACAGGGAAATGAAAAACTGTTTTTT. Combining the CDR3 with reference TRBV9 and TRBJ1-4 gives the whole variable domain DSGVTQTPKHLITATGQRVTLRCSPRSGDLSVYWYQQSLDQGLQFLIQYYNGEERAKGNILERFSAQQFPDLHSELNLSSLELGDSALYFCASSGLGQGNEKLFFGSGTQLSVL.

Concerning this clone: Sequence at one end of the junction differs from germline and may be a read error. The chain combines TRBV28 with TRBJ2-1, with 9 bases identical to TRBD1. CDR3 size: 12 residues. Germline CDR1 and CDR2: MDHEN and SYDVKM. CDR3 amino acids: CASSSGGQGVVF. The DNA for the CDR3 is TGTGCCAGCAGTTCAGGGGGACAGGGCGTGGTCTTC.

The V and J genes are TRBV27 and TRBJ2-1; perhaps TRBD2 as D (5 bases). Trimming cost V 3 bases and J 8 bases, with 11 bases left between them. Germline V gene lookup returns CDR1 MNHEY and CDR2 SMNVEV (reference sequence). The CDR3 length is 13 residues. CDR3 sequence: CASSFLGSDEQFF. The CDR3 bases are TGTGCCAGCAGTTTTTTGGGGAGCGATGAGCAGTTCTTC.

The chain links TRBV6-5 to TRBJ2-5; D gene unclear. The CDR3 sequence is 14 residues long. In germline, CDR1 is MNHEY, CDR2 SVGAGI. V lost 2 bases and J 2 bases, leaving 9 bases between the germline ends. CDR3 nucleotide sequence: TGTGCCAGCAGTTACGGGCAAAGACAAGAGACCCAGTACTTC. Its protein is CASSYGQRQETQYF.

The chain employs TRBV5-4 and TRBJ2-7, with TRBD2 identical over 10 bases. Germline lookup yields CDR1 SGHNT and CDR2 YYREEE (reference sequence). The CDR3 is 15 amino acids. The V gene end was trimmed by 4 bases and the J gene end by 2 bases; junction bases not matched to a gene: 6. CDR3 nucleotide sequence: TGTGCCAGCAGCCGACAGAGCGGGGGGGCCTACGAGCAGTACTTC. Translated: CASSRQSGGAYEQYF.

V and J are TRBV19 and TRBJ2-3; D might be TRBD1 (6 bases). The CDR3 has 14 residues. Trimming stripped 3 bases from V and 6 bases from J, with 13 bases between. Germline V lookup: CDR1 LNHDA, CDR2 SQIVND (reference sequence). The CDR3 DNA reads TGTGCCAGTAGTATCGGTACAGGGCTTGATACGCAGTATTTT. This gives the protein CASSIGTGLDTQYF.

This chain joins TRBV6-5 and TRBJ1-2; 9 bases are shared with TRBD1. Germline V gene lookup returns CDR1 MNHEY and CDR2 SVGAGI. The CDR3 runs 15 residues. J gave up 5 bases and V 0 bases, and 4 bases lay outside the gene matches. DNA for the CDR3: TGTGCCAGCAGTTACTCGCGGGACAGGGTTTATGGCTACACCTTC. This sequence encodes CASSYSRDRVYGYTF.

The chain employs TRBV6-6 and TRBJ2-2; D call uncertain. The ends were cut back, 6 bases at V and 4 bases at J, with 15 bases in the middle. CDR1 MNHNY and CDR2 SVGAGI come from the germline V gene (reference sequence). CDR3 length: 15 residues. The DNA for the CDR3 is TGTGCCAGCAGAGACGACACAAGGCCCACCGGGGAGCTGTTTTTT. As protein: CASRDDTRPTGELFF.

The rearrangement uses TRBV7-6 and TRBJ2-5; the match to TRBD1 covers 7 bases. The V gene's germline CDR1 is SGHVS and CDR2 FNYEAQ. The CDR3 extends over 14 amino acids. J was trimmed by 2 bases and V by 3 bases; bases with no gene match: 3. The CDR3 protein is CASSLDRLQETQYF. DNA of the CDR3: TGTGCCAGCAGCTTGGACAGGCTACAAGAGACCCAGTACTTC.

This sequence joins TRBV9 and TRBJ2-2, with 15 bases fitting TRBD2. The CDR3 loop spans 18 amino acids. Germline V gene data show CDR1 as SGDLS and CDR2 as YYNGEE. V was pared by 0 bases and J by 3 bases, with 3 bases of the junction left unmatched. DNA of the CDR3: TGTGCCAGCAGCGTAGGGACTAGCGGGGGGGCACACACCGGGGAGCTGTTTTTT. It translates to CASSVGTSGGAHTGELFF. The whole variable domain, filled in from reference TRBV9 and TRBJ2-2, reads DSGVTQTPKHLITATGQRVTLRCSPRSGDLSVYWYQQSLDQGLQFLIQYYNGEERAKGNILERFSAQQFPDLHSELNLSSLELGDSALYFCASSVGTSGGAHTGELFFGEGSRLTVL.

The V call is TRBV4-1, the J call TRBJ1-2; D may be TRBD1 (5 bases). Trimming cost V 5 bases and J 6 bases, with 19 bases left between them. Looked up from germline, CDR1 is MGHRA and CDR2 is YSYEKL. The CDR3 loop spans 15 amino acids. Here the CDR3 reads CASSFDRGRLNGYTF. In DNA form, the CDR3 reads TGCGCCAGCAGCTTCGATAGGGGCCGCCTAAATGGCTACACCTTC.

This chain uses TRBV5-1 with TRBJ1-6, with 8 bases matching TRBD1. CDR1 is SGHRS and CDR2 is YFSETQ in the germline V gene. The V gene end was trimmed by 3 bases and the J gene end by 6 bases; junction bases not matched to a gene: 5. The CDR3 covers 15 residues. The CDR3 sequence is CASSSVGQANSPLHF. CDR3 nucleotide sequence: TGCGCCAGCAGCTCGGTGGGACAGGCTAATTCACCCCTCCACTTT.

The V call is TRBV7-6, the J call TRBJ2-3, with TRBD1 as a possible D gene (6 bases). This CDR3 has 17 residues. Deletions cut 2 bases from V and 2 bases from J, with 17 bases between. CDR1 is SGHVS and CDR2 is FNYEAQ in the germline V gene. The CDR3 reads CASSLTPLQGFTDTQYF. For the CDR3, the DNA is TGTGCCAGCAGCTTAACGCCTTTACAGGGCTTCACAGATACGCAGTATTTT. Full variable domain (rest looked up from reference TRBV7-6 and TRBJ2-3): GAGVSQSPRYKVTKRGQDVALRCDPISGHVSLYWYRQALGQGPEFLTYFNYEAQQDKSGLPNDRFSAERPEGSISTLTIQRTEQRDSAMYRCASSLTPLQGFTDTQYFGPGTRLTVL.

The V call is TRBV21-1, the J call TRBJ2-1; the tabulated D call, TRBD1, remains unverified against the DNA. TRBV21-1 counts as a pseudogene. This CDR3 is 15 amino acids long. This CDR3 reads CASSKLGQGWNEQFF. The CDR3, as DNA: TGTGCCAGCAGCAAACTGGGACAGGGGTGGAATGAGCAGTTCTTC.

This clone was observed a single time. The CDR3 region is CASRSENSGSYEQYV. CDR3 bases: TGTGCAAGTCGATCGGAAAATAGCGGATCCTACGAGCAGTACGTC. V is TRBV12-2 and J is TRBJ2-7; the D call in the table, TRBD2, was not verified against the DNA. TRBV12-2 is reported as a pseudogene. The CDR3 contains 15 residues.

This chain uses TRBV27 with TRBJ2-3, with TRBD2 as a possible D gene (6 bases). The CDR3 has 16 amino acids. The germline V and J ends were trimmed by 5 bases and 8 bases, with 23 bases remaining between them. The V gene's germline CDR1 is MNHEY and CDR2 SMNVEV (reference sequence). CDR3 DNA sequence: TGTGCCAGCAGTCCCCGTGGGGCGGGGCTAGCTGGTACGCAGTATTTT. This encodes CASSPRGAGLAGTQYF.

This clone was seen a handful of times. The V and J genes are TRBV7-3 and TRBJ2-1, with D unclear. There are 13 residues in the CDR3. V shed 0 bases and J shed 9 bases, with 9 bases lying between them. CDR1 is SGHTA, CDR2 FQGTGA, per germline. The CDR3 region is CASSLTSDVEQFF. Here the CDR3 DNA reads TGTGCCAGCAGCTTAACCAGCGACGTTGAGCAGTTCTTC.

The CDR3 reads CASSKGNRVLKAQYF. The CDR3 DNA sequence: TGTGCCAGCAGCAAGGGGAATCGAGTTCTAAAGGCCCAGTACTTC. The V and J genes are TRBV7-2 and TRBJ2-5; tentative D call: TRBD1 (5 bases). CDR3 length: 15 residues. V shed 5 bases and J shed 9 bases, with 22 bases lying between them. Per the germline V gene, CDR1 is SGHTA and CDR2 is FQGNSA.

The chain carries TRBV27 and TRBJ2-1; TRBD1 matches at 8 bases. The V gene's germline CDR1 is MNHEY and CDR2 SMNVEV (reference sequence). CDR3 length equals 17 residues. The ends lost 2 bases at V and 9 bases at J; junction bases unmatched: 15. The CDR3 DNA is TGTGCCAGCAGTTTACGTCCTGGACAGGGAAGCTCCAGTGAGCAGTTCTTC. Translating gives CASSLRPGQGSSSEQFF.

About this clone itself: Relative to the germline gene, one junction end is altered; a read error may explain this. The V gene is TRBV4-3, the J gene TRBJ2-3, with 11 bases that match TRBD2. The CDR3 extends over 16 amino acids. Germline V gene data show CDR1 as LGHNA and CDR2 as YSLEER. The CDR3 DNA sequence: TGCGCCAGCAGCCAAGCCGGGACTAGCGGCACCGATACGCAGTATTTT. Its protein product is CASSQAGTSGTDTQYF.